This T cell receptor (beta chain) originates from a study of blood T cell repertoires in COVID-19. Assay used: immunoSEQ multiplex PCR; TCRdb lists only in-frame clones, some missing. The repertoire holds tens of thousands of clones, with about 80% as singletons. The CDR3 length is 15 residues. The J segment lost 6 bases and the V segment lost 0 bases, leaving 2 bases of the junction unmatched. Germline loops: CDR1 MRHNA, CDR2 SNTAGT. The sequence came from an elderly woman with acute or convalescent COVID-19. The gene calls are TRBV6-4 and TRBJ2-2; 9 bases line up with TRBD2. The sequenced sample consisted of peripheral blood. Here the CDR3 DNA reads TGTGCCAGCAGTGACTCCTTAGCGGGAGCCGGGGAGCTGTTTTTT. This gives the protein CASSDSLAGAGELFF.